This record covers a single TCR beta chain. Antigen specificity is unknown. J gave up 4 bases and V 8 bases, and 11 bases lay outside the gene matches. This CDR3 contains 15 residues. The germline gives CDR1 MNHNY, CDR2 SVGAGI (reference sequence). Profiled with immunoSEQ multiplex PCR; TCRdb holds only in-frame clones, not every one. The data show tens of thousands of clones, with about 80% seen just once and roughly 1.7% held by the top ten. The data belong to a study of monozygotic twins with cystic fibrosis. Study findings and constraints: Low clonality (median about 0.0095) suggested a mostly naive repertoire.

This sequence was found in a girl aged 2 to 9 with cystic fibrosis. The sample comprised blood. The chain recombines TRBV6-6 with TRBJ2-7; the match to TRBD1 covers 10 bases. For the CDR3, the DNA is TGTGCCAGCGGGGCCTTCGGGACAGGGGATTACGAGCAGTACTTC. It specifies CASGAFGTGDYEQYF.